This TCR beta chain is from a study of beta chain features in type 1 diabetes. Regarding the study as a whole: In every one of the four CD4+ subsets, TCRB CDR3s were moderately but significantly shorter in Type 1 diabetes patients.

Sorted CD4+ subsets: naive, central memory, regulatory, stem cell-like memory (CD45RO/CCR7/CD25/CD127/CD95/CD27 panel). Investigators reverse transcribed all isolated RNA, so they sequenced expressed TCRB transcripts. The data were produced by immunoSEQ multiplex PCR, yet TCRdb's version contains in-frame clones alone and is incomplete. The profile shows 140,000 or so clones, 10% to 15% of them singletons. This clone has just one count. Its antigen is still unknown. Specimen: central memory CD4+ T cells from blood. The clonotype comes from a young man with type 1 diabetes.

The CDR3 DNA reads TGCGCCAGCAGCTTGGGTTGGGACAGGGACAACAATGAGCAGTTCTTC. It specifies CASSLGWDRDNNEQFF. This sequence joins TRBV5-1 and TRBJ2-1; 9 positions agree with TRBD1. This CDR3 comprises 16 residues. V was pared by 0 bases and J by 5 bases, with 6 bases of the junction left unmatched. CDR1 is SGHRS and CDR2 is YFSETQ in the germline V gene.